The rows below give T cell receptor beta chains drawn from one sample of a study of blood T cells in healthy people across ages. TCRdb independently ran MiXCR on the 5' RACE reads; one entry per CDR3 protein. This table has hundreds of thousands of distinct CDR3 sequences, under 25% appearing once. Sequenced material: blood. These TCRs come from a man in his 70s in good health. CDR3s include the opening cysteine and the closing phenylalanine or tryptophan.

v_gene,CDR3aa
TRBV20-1,CSAQGTGTETQYF
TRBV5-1,CASSLEGKGNTIYF
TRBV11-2,CASSPRGQGSGKLFF
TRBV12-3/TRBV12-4,CASSPSGRDSLYEQYF
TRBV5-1,CASSPEGWKTQYF
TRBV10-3,CAISEGDRSDTQYF
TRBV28,CASSYGTGDYSGYNEQFF
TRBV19,CASSISGGRYETQYF
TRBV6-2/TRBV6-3,CASSSPPTWEFF
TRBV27,CASRAGVEQYF
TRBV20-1,CSARSTGTYEQYF
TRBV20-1,CSARDMDSAYNEQFF
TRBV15,CATSRAGTGHSPLHF
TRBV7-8,CASSYDPDSSYEQYF
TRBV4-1,CASSQESTGSAGNTIYF
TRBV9,CASKGNTGELFF
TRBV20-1,CSAPFDRMTDTQYF
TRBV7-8,CASSLGRGRYNEQFF
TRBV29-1,CSVGTSGSEETQYF
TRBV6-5,CAGSQTGGSEKLFF
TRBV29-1,CSAVRGRSEKLFF
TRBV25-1,CASSDRRLTGELFF
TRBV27,CASSPHLDRLTNEKLFF
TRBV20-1,CSARSGAGEKLFF
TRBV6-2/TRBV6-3,CASRTATYNEQFF
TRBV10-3,CAISGGQGQNEKLFF
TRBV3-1,CASSHPSGRAVTGELFF
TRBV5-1,CASSLEAGRHNEQFF
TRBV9,CASSVAVREEETQYF
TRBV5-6,CASSPTTGSSYNEQFF
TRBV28,CASSPPGLAAATETQYF
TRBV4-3,CASSQDLGGLLEQYF
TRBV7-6,CASSQLAGKRDMQYF
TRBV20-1,CSARWTSESGQFF
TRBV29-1,CSVEVQSGGFYEQYF
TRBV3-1,CASSQELAGGRQFF
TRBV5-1,CASSRTPDVGQPQHF
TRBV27,CASSPGREVDQPQHF
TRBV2,CASSREGGRAGTTDTQYF
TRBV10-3,CAISESNAGKANEQFF
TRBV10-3,CAISETSSRDNYGYTF
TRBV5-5,CASSLEGYPVDGYTF
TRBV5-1,CASSQGQNSPLHF
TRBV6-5,CASSYSYRGAYEQYF
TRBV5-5,CASSYGLATYEQYF
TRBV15,CATSRSTGELFF
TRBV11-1,CASRPNQLAGGGEQYF
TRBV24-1,CATSASGTGPYEQYF
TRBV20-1,CSASSGGNYGYTF
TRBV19,CASSPPGSTNEKLFF
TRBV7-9,CASSVPTKQETQYF
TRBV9,CASSVEGQGALNSPLHF
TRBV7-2,CASSPKGATDTQYF